The 5 T cell receptor beta chains reported below all come from one sample, sequenced in a study of cytotoxic CD8 clonotypes in ibrutinib-treated CLL. Profiled with immunoSEQ multiplex PCR; TCRdb holds only in-frame clones, not every one. The sample has approximately 160,000 clones, roughly 88% seen once. The sample in question was PBMCs, obtained at disease progression, from a patient treated with ibrutinib. Receptors were obtained from a human donor with chronic lymphocytic leukemia.

The chain links TRBV5-1 to TRBJ2-6, with D hard to call. Germline V gene data show CDR1 as SGHRS and CDR2 as YFSETQ. Deletions cut 0 bases from V and 2 bases from J, with 9 bases between. The CDR3 is 16 residues long. The CDR3 nucleotides are TGCGCCAGCAGCTTGGCAGTGGATCCTGGGGCCAACGTCCTGACTTTC. Its translation: CASSLAVDPGANVLTF.

The rearrangement uses TRBV6-5 and TRBJ2-6; D is uncertain. The ends were cut back, 6 bases at V and 0 bases at J, with 9 bases in the middle. The CDR3 runs 15 residues. Germline CDR1 is MNHEY and CDR2 is SVGAGI. The CDR3 here is CASSPTHSGANVLTF. In DNA form, the CDR3 reads TGTGCCAGCAGCCCTACCCACTCTGGGGCCAACGTCCTGACTTTC.

Concerning this clone itself: The sample has other DNA sequences that encode this CDR3 too. V usage is TRBV7-3 and J usage is TRBJ2-7; D is undetermined. Germline V CDR1 and CDR2: SGHTA, FQGTGA. V was cut by 4 bases and J by 1 base, with 8 bases left in between. This CDR3 contains 13 residues. The CDR3 sequence: CASSSGGSYEQYF. As DNA, the CDR3 is TGTGCCAGCAGCTCGGGCGGATCCTACGAGCAGTACTTC.

The chain combines TRBV4-3 with TRBJ1-4; D perhaps matches TRBD1 (5 bases). The ends were cut back, 1 base at V and 7 bases at J, with 7 bases in the middle. The CDR3 consists of 13 residues. Germline V gene data show CDR1 as LGHNA and CDR2 as YSLEER. CDR3 amino acids: CASSQARGEKLFF. The CDR3 DNA is TGCGCCAGCAGCCAAGCTAGGGGTGAAAAACTGTTTTTT.

The V and J genes are TRBV14 and TRBJ1-1; no clear D. The germline gives CDR1 SGHDN, CDR2 FVKESK. The CDR3 is made up of 18 amino acids. The V end lost 3 bases, the J end lost 0 bases, and 20 bases lay between the germline ends. This chain's CDR3 is CASSQKYRPKGLNTEAFF. The CDR3 coding sequence is TGTGCCAGCAGCCAGAAGTACCGTCCCAAGGGCCTGAACACTGAAGCTTTCTTT.